This T cell receptor (beta chain) comes out of a study of response to subunit inactivated influenza vaccine. Overall study results and limits: It was the authors' suggestion that each seasonal influenza vaccination recruits few new T cells.

The CDR3 consists of 17 residues. Germline V lookup: CDR1 LGHDT, CDR2 YNNKEL (reference sequence). V lost 0 bases and J lost 2, with 13 bases in between. This clonotype turned up a few times. Antigen specificity is unknown. TCRdb fed the RT-PCR reads into MiXCR, producing one record per CDR3 protein. This table has 500,000 to 600,000 distinct CDR3 sequences, 14% appearing once. The source was PBMCs from blood, collected 11 to 12 days after vaccination. The TCR originated in a man over 45 who received an inactivated influenza vaccine. The J gene is TRBJ2-2, the V gene TRBV3-1; weak D call: TRBD2 (7 bases). The CDR3 loop reads CASSQDPAGANTGELFF. The CDR3 bases are TGTGCCAGCAGCCAAGATCCGGCGGGGGCCAACACCGGGGAGCTGTTTTTT.